This T cell receptor (beta chain) was sequenced in a study of T cell repertoires in aging, cancer and after chemotherapy (dated by TCRdb to between 2018 and 2020). Concerning the study at large: Six donor age groups were covered, ranging from 30 or younger up to 70 or older, and each group contained at least three individuals. In the solid tumor group, the paired samples taken before and after chemotherapy came from brain tumor (glioblastoma) patients given temozolomide-based therapy. The complete dataset included approximately 8.8 million TCR reads. Peripheral blood TCR beta repertoires from healthy donors and cancer patients were profiled to examine immunoaging and T cell reconstitution after chemotherapy. The cohort comprised about 210 cancer patients, some 90 with hematological and some 120 with solid cancers, plus 95 healthy donors as a reference group.

This clonotype turned up a few times. It lacks a known antigen. There are no base qualities to consult, and no much larger clone falls within one base. General conclusions and limits of the study: In healthy donors, the drop in TCR diversity with age came mainly from a loss of richness, whereas in cancer patients a loss of evenness also played a part. Compared with age-matched healthy donors, untreated patients with either hematological or solid cancers had significantly lower TCR diversity in the blood along with higher clonality. An increase in median generation probability over the chemotherapy interval was observed in both cancer cohorts, suggesting that the repertoire was reconstituted through rebound thymic output. According to the authors, the repertoire data do not allow conclusions to be drawn about immunological memory after chemotherapy.

The CDR3 runs 13 amino acids, cysteine and phenylalanine included. Only the CDR3 DNA stays, 39 bases, in frame from base 1. V loses 2 bases of germline sequence and J loses 0 bases, and the interval between the two ends is 5 bases. The germline V gene encodes CDR1 MNHEY and CDR2 SMNVEV (reference sequence). Rearranged TRB sequences spanning V, D and J segments were amplified by multiplex touch-down PCR using a mixed TRB-A/B primer pool. Illumina adapters and sample indices were added to the amplicons in two consecutive PCR reactions performed with Phusion HS II polymerase. Amplicons were gel-purified with the NucleoSpin Gel and PCR Clean-up kit, then checked with Qubit and an Agilent 2100 Bioanalyzer. Sequencing of the libraries was done on an Illumina MiSeq with paired-end, single-indexed 600-cycle runs. From the authors' description of their analysis: TRB sequences were processed with MiXCR versions 2.12 and 3.0.5. Each unique CDR3 nucleotide sequence was counted as one clone, and only productive sequences with at least two reads were retained. The repertoire metrics were Shannon diversity, evenness, clonality (defined as one minus evenness), and alpha-parameterized diversity profiles covering alpha 0 to 5. Generation probabilities of clones in paired pre- and post-chemotherapy samples were computed with the IGoR algorithm. In-frame beta chains were kept once TCRdb had trimmed the public reads at Q25 with fastp and called clones with MiXCR. Every CDR3 protein is listed once, alongside the most common genes and DNA of its rows. None of the V and J calls come from the authors' own analysis; TCRdb made them. The sample has about 4,500 distinct CDR3 sequences on record, about 40% of them singletons. In total, the top ten clones hold about 63% of the sample.

Genomic DNA extracted from peripheral blood, rather than sorted cells or RNA, was used as the source for amplification of TCR beta rearrangements. The receptor's source is a human donor with a solid tumor. The chain is made from TRBV27 and TRBJ2-7, with the D gene not clear enough to name. The sample taken for sequencing was blood. The CDR3 corresponds to CASSLTYSYEQYF. The base sequence is TGTGCCAGCAGTTTAACATACTCCTACGAGCAGTACTTC.